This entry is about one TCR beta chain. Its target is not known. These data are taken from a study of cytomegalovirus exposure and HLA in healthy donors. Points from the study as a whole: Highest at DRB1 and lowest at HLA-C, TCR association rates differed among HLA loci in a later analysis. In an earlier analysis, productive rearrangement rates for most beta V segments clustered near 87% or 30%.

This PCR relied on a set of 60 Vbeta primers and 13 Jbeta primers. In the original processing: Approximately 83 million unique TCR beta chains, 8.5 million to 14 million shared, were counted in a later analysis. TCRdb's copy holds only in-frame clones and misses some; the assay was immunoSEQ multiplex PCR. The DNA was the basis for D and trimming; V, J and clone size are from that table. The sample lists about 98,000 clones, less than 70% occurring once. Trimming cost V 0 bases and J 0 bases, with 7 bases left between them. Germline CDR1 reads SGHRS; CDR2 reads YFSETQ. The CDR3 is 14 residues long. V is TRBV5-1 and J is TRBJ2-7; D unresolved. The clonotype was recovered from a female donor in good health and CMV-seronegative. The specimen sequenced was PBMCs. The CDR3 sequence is CASSLGATSYEQYF. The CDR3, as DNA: TGCGCCAGCAGCTTGGGGGCTACCTCCTACGAGCAGTACTTC.